This entry lists 27 T cell receptor beta chains sequenced from one sample in a study of CXCR3-negative and CXCR3-positive naive CD8 T cells. UMI-labeled TRB cDNA libraries were prepared by 5' RACE. Each CDR3 protein gets one entry in TCRdb, which reprocessed the 5' RACE reads and gives no DNA. This listing includes under 85,000 distinct CDR3 sequences. Sequenced: naive CXCR3- CD8+ T cells from blood. Indicated subset: CD45RO-CCR7+CD27+CD95- naive CD8+ T cells lacking CXCR3 (TNR3-). The receptor source for this set is a human donor in good health. Some clones in this sample may be carry-over from other donors' samples.

The chain recombines TRBV7-9 with TRBJ2-3; TCRdb gives TRBD1 as the D gene, but with no DNA this cannot be confirmed. Germline V gives CDR1 SEHNR, CDR2 FQNEAQ (reference sequence). CDR3 size: 19 residues. This chain's CDR3 is CASSFPSAREGFSTDTQYF.

J is TRBJ2-1 and V is TRBV28; the D call from TCRdb, TRBD2, cannot be confirmed without DNA. Germline lookup yields CDR1 MDHEN and CDR2 SYDVKM. This CDR3 is 17 amino acids long. The CDR3 sequence is CASGRTTPRSTYNEQFF. Full variable domain (remainder filled in from reference TRBV28 and TRBJ2-1): DVKVTQSSRYLVKRTGEKVFLECVQDMDHENMFWYRQDPGLGLRLIYFSYDVKMKEKGDIPEGYSVSREKKERFSLILESASTNQTSMYLCASGRTTPRSTYNEQFFGPGTRLTVL.

This chain joins TRBV29-1 and TRBJ2-4; TCRdb picks TRBD1, but there is no DNA to check that call. Germline V gene data show CDR1 as SQVTM and CDR2 as ANQGSEA. This CDR3 has 18 amino acids. The CDR3 spells CSVDDPNPGQFRENIQYF.

J is TRBJ2-7 and V is TRBV6-5; the TRBD2 assignment by TCRdb is unverifiable without DNA. CDR3 length: 15 amino acids. Germline V gene data show CDR1 as MNHEY and CDR2 as SVGAGI. The CDR3 loop is CASSYSAGNFYEQYF.

The chain joins TRBV7-9 to TRBJ2-7; TCRdb's D call of TRBD1 is untestable without DNA. The germline V gene encodes CDR1 SEHNR and CDR2 FQNEAQ (reference sequence). The CDR3 extends over 16 amino acids. CDR3 residues: CASSTTNRDTPYEQYF. The entire variable domain, with the rest obtained from reference TRBV7-9 and TRBJ2-7, is as follows: DTGVSQNPRHKITKRGQNVTFRCDPISEHNRLYWYRQTLGQGPEFLTYFQNEAQLEKSRLLSDRFSAERPKGSFSTLEIQRTEQGDSAMYLCASSTTNRDTPYEQYFGPGTRLTVT.

The CDR3 reads CASSLLARGETQYF. The chain is built from TRBV12-3 or TRBV12-4 and TRBJ2-5; TCRdb picks TRBD2, but there is no DNA to check that call. The CDR3 length is 14 residues.

The chain carries TRBV12-3 or TRBV12-4 and TRBJ2-1. The CDR3 has 12 amino acids. CDR3 residues: CASSPSRNEQFF.

The rearrangement links TRBV29-1 to TRBJ2-1; TCRdb calls TRBD2, which cannot be checked without DNA. Germline CDR1 is SQVTM and CDR2 is ANQGSEA. This CDR3 spans 13 amino acids. The CDR3 here is CSVRFPSYNEQFF.

This chain connects TRBV4-3 to TRBJ2-1. CDR1 LGHNA and CDR2 YSLEER come from the germline V gene. This CDR3 has 13 residues. The CDR3 spells CASSQGPNNEQFF.

The chain has TRBV12-3 or TRBV12-4 and TRBJ2-7; TCRdb proposes TRBD1, but this gene call is untestable without DNA. The CDR3 length is 14 residues. CDR3 residues: CASSFGGGPYEQYF.

CDR3 loop: CASSLRTADHSGNTIYF. The rearrangement joins TRBV11-1 to TRBJ1-3. The CDR3 contains 17 residues. The germline CDR1 and CDR2 sequences are SGHAT and FQDESV (reference sequence). Together with reference TRBV11-1 and TRBJ1-3, the CDR3 gives the full variable domain: EAEVAQSPRYKITEKSQAVAFWCDPISGHATLYWYRQILGQGPELLVQFQDESVVDDSQLPKDRFSAERLKGVDSTLKIQPAELGDSAMYLCASSLRTADHSGNTIYFGEGSWLTVV.

The chain links TRBV4-3 to TRBJ1-4; TCRdb proposes TRBD1, but this gene call is untestable without DNA. CDR3 length: 16 residues. Germline V gene data show CDR1 as LGHNA and CDR2 as YSLEER. The CDR3 is CASSQDPGWTNEKLFF.

V is TRBV29-1 and J is TRBJ2-3; no DNA is available, so the TRBD1 call from TCRdb remains unchecked. The length of the CDR3 is 12 residues. In germline, CDR1 is SQVTM, CDR2 ANQGSEA. The CDR3 loop is CSVEGGTDTQYF.

The gene calls are TRBV5-4 and TRBJ2-6. The CDR3 is 16 amino acids. Germline CDR1 reads SGHNT; CDR2 reads YYREEE (reference sequence). This chain's CDR3 is CASSPLADSGANVLTF.

V is TRBV2 and J is TRBJ2-3; TCRdb indicates TRBD1, and absent DNA this call remains unverified. This CDR3 contains 16 residues. Germline V lookup: CDR1 SNHLY, CDR2 FYNNEI. CDR3 sequence: CASSVEMGQSTDTQYF.

J is TRBJ1-2 and V is TRBV29-1; TCRdb picks TRBD1, but there is no DNA to check that call. The CDR3 sequence is 13 residues long. Germline V CDR1 and CDR2: SQVTM, ANQGSEA. The CDR3 sequence: CSGTLDRNYGYTF.

The V call is TRBV1, the J call TRBJ1-1. TRBV1 is recorded as a pseudogene. CDR3 length: 16 amino acids. This CDR3 reads CTSSTDFWEENTEAFF.

The genes are TRBV4-2 and TRBJ1-4. In germline, CDR1 is LGHNA, CDR2 YNFKEQ. This CDR3 region has 12 residues. The CDR3 region is CASSLDGEKLFF.

In terms of frequency, this clonotype is medium-sized (0.01 to 0.1%). This chain connects TRBV7-7 to TRBJ2-2; TCRdb reports TRBD1, a call that lacks DNA to check it against. From germline, CDR1 is SSHAT and CDR2 FNYEAQ (reference sequence). The CDR3 has 16 residues. The CDR3 loop is CASSLGVGASTGELFF. The variable domain in full, completed from reference TRBV7-7 and TRBJ2-2, reads GAGVSQSPRYKVTKRGQDVTLRCDPISSHATLYWYQQALGQGPEFLTYFNYEAQPDKSGLPSDRFSAERPEGSISTLTIQRTEQRDSAMYRCASSLGVGASTGELFFGEGSRLTVL.

The chain uses TRBV6-1 and TRBJ1-5; TCRdb names TRBD1, which stays unverified in the absence of DNA. Germline CDR1 reads MNHNS; CDR2 reads SASEGT. This CDR3 is built from 16 residues. The CDR3 protein is CASIPGTGDSNQPQHF.

The CDR3: CASSEIRGTGGNIQYF. The chain recombines TRBV2 with TRBJ2-4; TCRdb calls TRBD1, which cannot be checked without DNA. The germline V gene has CDR1 SNHLY and CDR2 FYNNEI. This CDR3 comprises 16 residues. Full variable domain (outside the CDR3, taken from reference TRBV2 and TRBJ2-4): EPEVTQTPSHQVTQMGQEVILRCVPISNHLYFYWYRQILGQKVEFLVSFYNNEISEKSEIFDDQFSVERPDGSNFTLKIRSTKLEDSAMYFCASSEIRGTGGNIQYFGAGTRLSVL.

The chain uses TRBV7-2 and TRBJ2-2. This CDR3 contains 14 residues. Germline assignment: CDR1 SGHTA and CDR2 FQGNSA. The chain's CDR3 is CASSLFEYTGELFF.

This chain uses TRBV5-6 with TRBJ2-2; TCRdb designates TRBD1, a call that cannot be tested without DNA. The CDR3 is made up of 14 amino acids. The germline V gene encodes CDR1 SGHDT and CDR2 YYEEEE. CDR3 protein: CASSLTRVVGELFF.

The chain is built from TRBV7-3 and TRBJ2-3. The germline V gene has CDR1 SGHTA and CDR2 FQGTGA. CDR3 length: 13 amino acids. This CDR3 reads CASSSSSSDTQYF.

This chain links TRBV2 with TRBJ2-5. The CDR3 spans 12 residues. Germline lookup yields CDR1 SNHLY and CDR2 FYNNEI. CDR3 amino acids: CASSEAGETQYF.

The V gene is TRBV7-9, the J gene TRBJ2-3. Germline V gene data show CDR1 as SEHNR and CDR2 as FQNEAQ (reference sequence). This CDR3 contains 15 residues. This CDR3 reads CASSSNQQNTDTQYF.

The chain couples TRBV6-6 to TRBJ1-1. Germline CDR1 reads MNHNY; CDR2 reads SVGAGI (reference sequence). This CDR3 is built from 13 residues. This chain's CDR3 is CASSYVRSEVAFF.